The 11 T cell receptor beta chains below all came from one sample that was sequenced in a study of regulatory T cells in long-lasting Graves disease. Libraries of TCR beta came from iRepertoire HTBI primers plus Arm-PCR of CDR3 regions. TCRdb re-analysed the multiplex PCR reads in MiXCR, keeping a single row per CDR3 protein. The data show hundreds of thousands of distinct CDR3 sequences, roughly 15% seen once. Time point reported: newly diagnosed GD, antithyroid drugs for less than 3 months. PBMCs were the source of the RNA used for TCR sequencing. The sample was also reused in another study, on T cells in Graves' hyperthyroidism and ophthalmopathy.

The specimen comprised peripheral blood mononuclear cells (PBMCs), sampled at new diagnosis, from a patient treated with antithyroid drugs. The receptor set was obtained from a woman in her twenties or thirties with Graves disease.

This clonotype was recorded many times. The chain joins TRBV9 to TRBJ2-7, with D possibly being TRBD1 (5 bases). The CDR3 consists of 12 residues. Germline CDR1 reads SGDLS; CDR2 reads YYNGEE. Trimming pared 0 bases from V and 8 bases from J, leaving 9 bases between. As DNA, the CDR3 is TGTGCCAGCAGCGTAGACCAGGGAAAGCAGTACTTC. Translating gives CASSVDQGKQYF.

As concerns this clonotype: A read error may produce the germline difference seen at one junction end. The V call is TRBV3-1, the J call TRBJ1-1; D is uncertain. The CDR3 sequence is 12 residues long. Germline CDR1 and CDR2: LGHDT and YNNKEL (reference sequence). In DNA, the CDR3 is TGTGCCAGCAGGACAATGAACGCTGAAGCTTTCTTT. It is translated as CASRTMNAEAFF.

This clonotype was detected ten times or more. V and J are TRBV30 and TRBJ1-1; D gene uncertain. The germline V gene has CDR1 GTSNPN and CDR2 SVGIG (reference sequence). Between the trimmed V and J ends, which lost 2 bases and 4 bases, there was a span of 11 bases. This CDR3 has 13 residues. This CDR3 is CAWSFSSSTEAFF. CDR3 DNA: TGTGCCTGGAGTTTTAGCAGCAGCACTGAAGCTTTCTTT. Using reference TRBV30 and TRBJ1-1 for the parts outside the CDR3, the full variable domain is SQTIHQWPATLVQPVGSPLSLECTVEGTSNPNLYWYRQAAGRGLQLLFYSVGIGQISSEVPQNLSASRPQDRQFILSSKKLLLSDSGFYLCAWSFSSSTEAFFGQGTRLTVV.

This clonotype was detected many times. In nucleotides, the CDR3 is TGTGCCAGCAGCTACGTGGGGGGCCCCTACGAGCAGTACTTC. Translated: CASSYVGGPYEQYF. This chain uses TRBV28 with TRBJ2-7; the D call may be TRBD1 or TRBD2 (6 bases each). CDR3 size: 14 residues. With 6 bases removed from V and 2 bases from J, the gap between germline ends came to 14 bases. Germline loops: CDR1 MDHEN, CDR2 SYDVKM.

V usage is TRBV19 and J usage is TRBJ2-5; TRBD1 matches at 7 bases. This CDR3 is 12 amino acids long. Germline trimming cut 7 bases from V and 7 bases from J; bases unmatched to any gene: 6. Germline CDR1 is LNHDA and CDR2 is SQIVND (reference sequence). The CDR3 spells CASKAGGGTQYF. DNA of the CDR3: TGTGCCAGTAAGGCAGGGGGTGGGACCCAGTACTTC.

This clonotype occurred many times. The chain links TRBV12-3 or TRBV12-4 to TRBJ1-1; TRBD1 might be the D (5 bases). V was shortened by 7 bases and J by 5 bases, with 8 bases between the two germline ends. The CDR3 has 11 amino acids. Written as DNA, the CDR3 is TGTGCCAGCATAGGGGAAACTGAAGCTTTCTTT. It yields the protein CASIGETEAFF.

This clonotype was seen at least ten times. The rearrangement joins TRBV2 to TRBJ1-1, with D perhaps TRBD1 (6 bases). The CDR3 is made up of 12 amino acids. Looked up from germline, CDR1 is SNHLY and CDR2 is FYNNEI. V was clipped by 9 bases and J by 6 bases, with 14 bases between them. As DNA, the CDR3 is TGTGCCAGTAGAACAGGGATCCCTGAAGCTTTCTTT. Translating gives CASRTGIPEAFF.

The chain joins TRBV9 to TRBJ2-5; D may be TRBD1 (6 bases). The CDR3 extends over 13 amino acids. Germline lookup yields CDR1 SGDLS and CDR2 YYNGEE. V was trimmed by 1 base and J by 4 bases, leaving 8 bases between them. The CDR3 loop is CASSVSGVETQYF. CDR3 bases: TGTGCCAGCAGCGTATCAGGGGTAGAGACCCAGTACTTC.

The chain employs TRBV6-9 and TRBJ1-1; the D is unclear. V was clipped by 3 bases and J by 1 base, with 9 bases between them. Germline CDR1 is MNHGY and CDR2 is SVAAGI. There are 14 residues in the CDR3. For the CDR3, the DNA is TGTGCCAGCAGTTACTGGGTCTCGAACACTGAAGCTTTCTTT. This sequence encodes CASSYWVSNTEAFF.

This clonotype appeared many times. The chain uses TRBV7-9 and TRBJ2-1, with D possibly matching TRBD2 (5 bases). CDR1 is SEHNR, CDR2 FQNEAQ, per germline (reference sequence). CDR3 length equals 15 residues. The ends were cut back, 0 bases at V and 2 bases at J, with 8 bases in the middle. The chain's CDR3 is CASSLAGDTYNEQFF. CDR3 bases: TGTGCCAGCAGCTTAGCGGGAGACACCTACAATGAGCAGTTCTTC. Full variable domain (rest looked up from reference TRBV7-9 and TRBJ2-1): DTGVSQNPRHKITKRGQNVTFRCDPISEHNRLYWYRQTLGQGPEFLTYFQNEAQLEKSRLLSDRFSAERPKGSFSTLEIQRTEQGDSAMYLCASSLAGDTYNEQFFGPGTRLTVL.

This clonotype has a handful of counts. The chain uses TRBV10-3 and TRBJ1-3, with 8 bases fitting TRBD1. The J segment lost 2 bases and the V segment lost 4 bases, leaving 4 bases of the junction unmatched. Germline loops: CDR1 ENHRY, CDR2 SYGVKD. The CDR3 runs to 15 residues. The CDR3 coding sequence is TGTGCCATCAGTGGGACAGGGAGCGCTGGAAACACCATATATTTT. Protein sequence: CAISGTGSAGNTIYF.